Below, one TCR beta chain is given with its context. The sample originates from a study of technical replicates of blood from a handful of donors. Assay used: immunoSEQ multiplex PCR; TCRdb lists only in-frame clones, some missing. The table includes about 59,000 clones, around 95% detected once. The CDR3 runs to 16 residues. V trimming: 4 bases; J trimming: 5 bases; junction bases outside the gene matches: 12. The germline V gene encodes CDR1 SGDLS and CDR2 YYNGEE. The chain combines TRBV9 with TRBJ2-5, with 9 bases fitting TRBD1. This TCR was sampled from a human donor in good health. Some clones in this sample may be carry-over from other donors' samples. The sample was PBMCs. CDR3 loop: CASSPQGTGFSETQYF. The CDR3 DNA is TGTGCCAGCAGCCCTCAGGGGACAGGGTTTTCGGAGACCCAGTACTTC.